The 26 T cell receptor beta chains presented below share a single source sample, sequenced in a study of T cells in Graves' hyperthyroidism and ophthalmopathy. Amplified TCR beta CDR3 regions came from RNA transcripts. First-round RT-PCR of the TCR CDR3 relied on the HTBI primer set. TCRdb reanalysed the multiplex PCR reads using MiXCR and keeps one entry per CDR3 protein. This sample has 250,000 or so distinct CDR3 sequences, with roughly 15% found just once. Material: blood. Source of these receptors: a woman aged 45-65 years with Graves' hyperthyroidism that later progressed to Graves' ophthalmopathy.

The chain combines TRBV7-2 with TRBJ1-3, with TRBD1 identical over 7 bases. Germline V CDR1 and CDR2: SGHTA, FQGNSA. The CDR3 runs to 15 residues. The V gene end was trimmed by 2 bases and the J gene end by 1 base; junction bases not matched to a gene: 2. The CDR3 nucleotides are TGTGCCAGCAGCTTACGACAGGGTTCTGGAAACACCATATATTTT. It yields the protein CASSLRQGSGNTIYF.

This clonotype has a count of ten or more. V is TRBV18 and J is TRBJ2-1; no reliable D call. Trimming stripped 6 bases from V and 10 bases from J, with 13 bases between. Germline-derived CDR1 and CDR2 are KGHSH and LQKENI. This CDR3 spans 12 amino acids. The CDR3 DNA follows: TGTGCCAGCTCTCGTCAGGAAGTAGAGCAGTTCTTC. Protein sequence: CASSRQEVEQFF.

This clonotype occurred many times. V and J are TRBV10-1 and TRBJ1-1, with no clear D. Trimming stripped 4 bases from V and 2 bases from J, with 8 bases between. Germline loops: CDR1 WNHNN, CDR2 SYGVQD (reference sequence). CDR3 length equals 13 residues. The CDR3 DNA reads as TGCGCCAGCAGTGCGCAGCCCAACACTGAAGCTTTCTTT. Its translation: CASSAQPNTEAFF.

This clonotype was seen at least ten times. The gene calls are TRBV7-9 and TRBJ1-2; 7 bases fit TRBD1. The germline V gene encodes CDR1 SEHNR and CDR2 FQNEAQ (reference sequence). CDR3 length: 12 amino acids. V dropped 2 bases and J dropped 8; count of bases not matched to a gene: 2. CDR3 sequence: CASSLQGEGYTF. For the CDR3, the DNA is TGTGCCAGCAGCTTACAGGGGGAAGGCTACACCTTC.

This clonotype was counted only a few times. The chain is built from TRBV5-6 and TRBJ2-7; D unclear. The CDR3 loop spans 14 amino acids. V lost 4 bases to trimming and J lost 1 base, with 12 bases between them. Germline assignment: CDR1 SGHDT and CDR2 YYEEEE. CDR3 sequence reads: CASSGPQSSYEQYF. The CDR3 nucleotides read TGTGCCAGCAGCGGCCCCCAAAGTTCCTACGAGCAGTACTTC.

This clonotype was seen repeatedly, ten times or more. This rearrangement joins TRBV6-1 to TRBJ2-3; D unclear. Germline CDR1 and CDR2: MNHNS and SASEGT. V was shortened by 5 bases and J by 3 bases, with 6 bases between the two germline ends. CDR3 length equals 12 residues. The CDR3 is CASSSPTDTQYF. Here the CDR3 DNA reads TGTGCCAGCAGTTCCCCTACAGATACGCAGTATTTT.

The chain employs TRBV11-2 and TRBJ2-1; either TRBD1 or TRBD2 may supply D (6 bases each). Trimming removed 2 bases at V and 4 bases at J, with 15 bases between. This CDR3 comprises 16 residues. Germline V gene lookup returns CDR1 SGHAT and CDR2 FQNNGV. CDR3 residues: CASSLKRSGAYNEQFF. The CDR3 DNA sequence: TGTGCCAGCAGCTTAAAAAGGTCGGGGGCTTACAATGAGCAGTTCTTC.

This chain connects TRBV6-1 to TRBJ2-2; D call uncertain. V shed 5 bases and J shed 3 bases, with 13 bases lying between them. Per the germline V gene, CDR1 is MNHNS and CDR2 is SASEGT. The CDR3 covers 15 residues. CDR3 nucleotides: TGTGCCAGCAGTAACCATGACGGGTACACCGGGGAGCTGTTTTTT. Its protein is CASSNHDGYTGELFF.

This clonotype was counted many times. This sequence joins TRBV5-1 and TRBJ2-1; 7 nucleotides agree with TRBD1. The germline gives CDR1 SGHRS, CDR2 YFSETQ. The CDR3 consists of 15 residues. V was clipped by 4 bases and J by 0 bases; unmatched bases: 4. The CDR3 region has the DNA TGCGCCAGCAGCCTAGGACAGGTCTCCTACAATGAGCAGTTCTTC. Protein: CASSLGQVSYNEQFF.

This chain joins TRBV30 and TRBJ1-1; a possible D gene is TRBD1 (6 bases). The V and J ends lost 0 bases and 1 base respectively, with 9 bases between them. The CDR3 length is 14 residues. Per the germline V gene, CDR1 is GTSNPN and CDR2 is SVGIG (reference sequence). The CDR3 DNA is TGTGCCTGGAGTGTAGGGGGGTGGAACACTGAAGCTTTCTTT. Its protein product is CAWSVGGWNTEAFF.

This clonotype was picked up a small number of times. DNA of the CDR3: TGTGCCAGCAGCTTAACGAGGGGGGCCCAAGAGACCCAGTACTTC. This translates into CASSLTRGAQETQYF. The chain joins TRBV7-3 to TRBJ2-5; D is perhaps TRBD1 or TRBD2 (6 bases each). In germline, CDR1 is SGHTA, CDR2 FQGTGA. The V end lost 0 bases, the J end lost 1 base, and 9 bases lay between the germline ends. The CDR3 has 15 amino acids.

The table lists this clonotype with many counts. The J gene is TRBJ2-1, the V gene TRBV20-1; 11 bases agree with TRBD2. There are 14 residues in the CDR3. Trimming cost V 6 bases and J 5 bases; bases outside gene matches: 6. Germline V gene data show CDR1 as DFQATT and CDR2 as SNEGSKA (reference sequence). CDR3 bases: TGCAGTGCGGGCGGGACTAGCGGTAACAATGAGCAGTTCTTC. It specifies CSAGGTSGNNEQFF.

The sample holds a few counts of this clonotype. J is TRBJ2-3 and V is TRBV6-1; 10 bases line up with TRBD2. Trimming cost V 8 bases and J 5 bases; bases outside gene matches: 1. The CDR3 length is 12 residues. Germline CDR1 reads MNHNS; CDR2 reads SASEGT. The CDR3 region has the DNA TGTGCCAGCGCTAGCGGGAGAGATACGCAGTATTTT. Protein: CASASGRDTQYF.

This clonotype was seen a few times. The chain joins TRBV9 to TRBJ1-2; perhaps TRBD1 as D (6 bases). Between the trimmed V and J ends, which lost 4 bases and 5 bases, there was a span of 24 bases. Germline CDR1 reads SGDLS; CDR2 reads YYNGEE. The CDR3 is 17 amino acids. CDR3 region: CASSSKGRSGDGYGYTF. In DNA form, the CDR3 reads TGTGCCAGCAGCTCCAAAGGGAGGTCAGGGGATGGTTATGGCTACACCTTC.

This clonotype was seen ten or more times. The chain links TRBV24-1 to TRBJ1-2; TRBD1 is a possible D gene (5 bases). This CDR3 is built from 16 residues. The germline V gene has CDR1 KGHDR and CDR2 SFDVKD. Trimming removed 4 bases from V and 2 bases from J, with 16 bases in between. The DNA of the CDR3 is TGTGCCACCAGTGAAACCCGGGGGACCAAGAACTATGGCTACACCTTC. Protein sequence: CATSETRGTKNYGYTF.

This clonotype was counted many times. This chain joins TRBV15 and TRBJ2-3, with 15 bases lining up with TRBD2. V shed 5 bases, J shed 3 bases, and the junction held 6 bases outside the gene matches. The CDR3 is made up of 17 amino acids. Per germline, CDR1 LNHNV and CDR2 YYDKDF (reference sequence). Here the CDR3 reads CATSPRTSGRATDTQYF. The DNA for the CDR3 is TGTGCCACCAGCCCCCGGACTAGCGGGAGGGCGACAGATACGCAGTATTTT.

This clonotype was seen a handful of times. The CDR3 spells CSARGLGDTEAFF. Here the CDR3 DNA reads TGCAGTGCTAGAGGTCTAGGGGACACTGAAGCTTTCTTT. This chain links TRBV20-1 with TRBJ1-1, with a tentative D call TRBD1 (5 bases). Germline CDR1 reads DFQATT; CDR2 reads SNEGSKA (reference sequence). With 1 base removed from V and 3 bases from J, the gap between germline ends came to 9 bases. There are 13 residues in the CDR3.

This clonotype has at least ten counts. V usage is TRBV5-4 and J usage is TRBJ2-3, with 12 positions matching TRBD2. The CDR3 covers 17 residues. With V trimmed by 4 bases and J by 0 bases, 6 bases remained unmatched. Germline CDR1 is SGHNT and CDR2 is YYREEE (reference sequence). The CDR3 coding sequence is TGTGCCAGCAGCCGGGCGCTAGCGGGAGGGAGCACAGATACGCAGTATTTT. The encoded protein is CASSRALAGGSTDTQYF.

This clonotype was observed many times. This chain uses TRBV27 with TRBJ2-1; 8 bases align to TRBD2. The CDR3 sequence is 17 residues long. Germline V gene sequence: CDR1 MNHEY, CDR2 SMNVEV (reference sequence). The V gene end was trimmed by 2 bases and the J gene end by 3 bases; junction bases not matched to a gene: 9. CDR3 sequence reads: CASSLSAQREFYNEQFF. DNA for the CDR3: TGTGCCAGCAGTTTAAGTGCTCAGCGGGAGTTCTACAATGAGCAGTTCTTC.

This clonotype was observed many times. V and J are TRBV20-1 and TRBJ2-1; tentatively, D is TRBD2 (6 bases). Germline V gene data show CDR1 as DFQATT and CDR2 as SNEGSKA (reference sequence). V gave up 0 bases and J gave up 0 bases, with 12 bases separating them. This CDR3 spans 16 amino acids. CDR3 protein: CSARDYSGRSYNEQFF. The CDR3 nucleotides read TGCAGTGCTAGAGATTACAGCGGGCGCTCCTACAATGAGCAGTTCTTC.

Comments on this clonotype: Since a much larger clone is just one base distant, this may be a read error. The chain links TRBV7-6 to TRBJ1-2; D possibly corresponds to TRBD1 (6 bases). Trimming shortened V by 5 bases and J by 9 bases, and 16 bases separated the two germline ends. The CDR3 loop spans 13 amino acids. Per the germline V gene, CDR1 is SGHVS and CDR2 is FNYEAQ. The CDR3 nucleotides are TGTGCCAGCAGCCTACAGGGTGCAGGCAGCTACACCTTC. Amino acid sequence: CASSLQGAGSYTF.

This clonotype was seen many times. This chain links TRBV30 with TRBJ1-6; D remains unclear. Germline-derived CDR1 and CDR2 are GTSNPN and SVGIG (reference sequence). CDR3 size: 13 residues. Trimming left V 2 bases short and J 17 bases short, with 19 bases between. CDR3 bases: TGTGCCTGGAGTACGTTAGGAGGGATCCCCTTCCACTTT. It translates to CAWSTLGGIPFHF.

This rearrangement joins TRBV10-1 to TRBJ2-3; possibly TRBD2 for D (5 bases). V was shortened by 10 bases and J by 0 bases, with 20 bases between the two germline ends. Germline CDR1 and CDR2: WNHNN and SYGVQD (reference sequence). This CDR3 comprises 16 residues. CDR3 coding DNA: TGCGCCACCAAAGGGCTGACTACTCCCAGCACAGATACGCAGTATTTT. Its translation: CATKGLTTPSTDTQYF.

The V and J genes are TRBV6-2 or TRBV6-3 and TRBJ2-7, with TRBD2 matching 8 bases. V shed 6 bases, J shed 5 bases, and the junction held 9 bases outside the gene matches. Germline V gene data show CDR1 as MNHEY and CDR2 as SVGEGT. The CDR3 totals 14 residues. CDR3 sequence reads: CASSFSGTGDEQYF. As DNA, the CDR3 is TGTGCCAGCAGCTTTAGCGGGACGGGGGACGAGCAGTACTTC.

The rearrangement uses TRBV19 and TRBJ2-2; D is possibly TRBD1 (7 bases). CDR1 is LNHDA, CDR2 SQIVND, per germline (reference sequence). The CDR3 is made up of 14 amino acids. V dropped 10 bases and J dropped 2 bases, with 14 bases sitting between them. This CDR3 reads CATARGVNTGELFF. CDR3 DNA sequence: TGTGCCACCGCCAGGGGGGTCAACACCGGGGAGCTGTTTTTT.

Many counts were recorded for this clonotype. The chain employs TRBV20-1 and TRBJ2-1, with D tentatively TRBD2 (5 bases). The CDR3 totals 16 residues. Trimming shortened V by 0 bases and J by 3 bases, and 15 bases separated the two germline ends. CDR1 and CDR2 from the germline V gene are DFQATT and SNEGSKA (reference sequence). In DNA, the CDR3 is TGCAGTGCTAGAGATCTTAGAGGGATTGTCTACAATGAGCAGTTCTTC. Residues: CSARDLRGIVYNEQFF.